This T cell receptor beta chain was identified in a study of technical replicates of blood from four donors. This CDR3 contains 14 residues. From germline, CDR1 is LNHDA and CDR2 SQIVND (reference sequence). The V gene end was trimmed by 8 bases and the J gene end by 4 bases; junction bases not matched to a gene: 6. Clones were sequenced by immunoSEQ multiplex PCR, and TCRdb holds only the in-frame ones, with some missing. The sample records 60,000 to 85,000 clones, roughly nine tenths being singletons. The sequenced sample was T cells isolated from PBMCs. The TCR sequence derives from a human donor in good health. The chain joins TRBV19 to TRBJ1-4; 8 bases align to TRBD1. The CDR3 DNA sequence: TGTGCCAGTTCTACAGGGGGTCTTAATGAAAAACTGTTTTTT. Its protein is CASSTGGLNEKLFF. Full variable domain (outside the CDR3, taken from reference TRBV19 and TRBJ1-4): DGGITQSPKYLFRKEGQNVTLSCEQNLNHDAMYWYRQDPGQGLRLIYYSQIVNDFQKGDIAEGYSVSREKKESFPLTVTSAQKNPTAFYLCASSTGGLNEKLFFGSGTQLSVL.